This TCR beta chain stems from a study of CD8+ T cells in alopecia areata. Sequencing used cDNA as its template, made by extracting RNA and reverse transcribing it. Clones were sequenced by immunoSEQ multiplex PCR, and TCRdb holds only the in-frame ones, with some missing. The sample includes 110,000 to 150,000 clones, about 51% of them seen just once. The CDR3 runs to 18 residues. The V end was cut by 0 bases, the J end by 1 base, with 17 bases between. Germline CDR1 SGHVS, CDR2 FQNEAQ. Treatment defined: oral pan-JAK inhibitor, 5-10 mg twice daily. The source of this sequence is a human donor with alopecia areata. The input for sequencing was CD8+ T cells sorted from blood, taken at week 4, from a patient treated with tofacitinib. The rearrangement uses TRBV7-8 and TRBJ2-3; D is possibly TRBD1 (6 bases). CDR3 region: CASSLALQGNEGTDTQYF. The CDR3 DNA sequence: TGTGCCAGCAGCTTAGCGCTGCAGGGGAATGAGGGCACAGATACGCAGTATTTT.